The 9 T cell receptor beta chains given below trace back to one sample, sequenced in a study of monozygotic twins with inflammatory bowel disease. TCRdb derives one entry per CDR3 protein from the 5' RACE reads, leaving out DNA. The listing contains around 450,000 distinct CDR3 sequences. Sequencing was done on a sample of blood. These receptors came from a human donor with ulcerative colitis or Crohn's disease, or a healthy co-twin of an affected twin (not recorded which).

The chain links TRBV13 to TRBJ2-4. The CDR3 covers 16 residues. Germline CDR1 is PRHDT and CDR2 is FYEKMQ (reference sequence). CDR3 protein: CASSLGRSGTKNIQYF.

CDR3 amino acids: CASSPAGTASYEQYF. V gene TRBV7-9 combines with J gene TRBJ2-7; TCRdb gives TRBD2 as the D gene, but with no DNA this cannot be confirmed. The CDR3 extends over 15 amino acids. Germline V gene data show CDR1 as SEHNR and CDR2 as FQNEAQ (reference sequence). Full variable domain (missing parts from reference TRBV7-9 and TRBJ2-7): DTGVSQNPRHKITKRGQNVTFRCDPISEHNRLYWYRQTLGQGPEFLTYFQNEAQLEKSRLLSDRFSAERPKGSFSTLEIQRTEQGDSAMYLCASSPAGTASYEQYFGPGTRLTVT.

The chain couples TRBV9 to TRBJ2-7; no DNA is available, so the TRBD1 call from TCRdb remains unchecked. The CDR3 is 13 amino acids. Germline CDR1 and CDR2: SGDLS and YYNGEE. CDR3 residues: CASSPPGVGEQYF.

This chain's CDR3 is CATRGGSGKGEQYF. The V gene is TRBV15, the J gene TRBJ2-7; checking the TCRdb D call of TRBD1 is not possible without DNA. Germline CDR1 is LNHNV and CDR2 is YYDKDF (reference sequence). The CDR3 extends over 14 amino acids.

This chain joins TRBV12-5 and TRBJ2-1; TCRdb lists TRBD1, though no DNA is available to test this call. The V gene's germline CDR1 is LGHNT and CDR2 FRNRAP. The CDR3 sequence is 13 residues long. The CDR3 region is CASGDRSFNEQFF.

The rearrangement links TRBV7-9 to TRBJ1-1; as DNA is missing, the TRBD1 call by TCRdb cannot be tested. The CDR3 is made up of 15 amino acids. From germline, CDR1 is SEHNR and CDR2 FQNEAQ (reference sequence). The CDR3 loop is CASSSAQGISAEAFF. Complete variable domain (other parts from reference TRBV7-9 and TRBJ1-1): DTGVSQNPRHKITKRGQNVTFRCDPISEHNRLYWYRQTLGQGPEFLTYFQNEAQLEKSRLLSDRFSAERPKGSFSTLEIQRTEQGDSAMYLCASSSAQGISAEAFFGQGTRLTVV.

The chain links TRBV5-1 to TRBJ2-3; the TCRdb D gene call, TRBD2, has no DNA to confirm it. Looked up from germline, CDR1 is SGHRS and CDR2 is YFSETQ. This CDR3 has 14 residues. The CDR3 here is CASSPVVGEDTQYF.

The chain joins TRBV12-3 or TRBV12-4 to TRBJ2-5; TCRdb's assignment of TRBD2 cannot be checked, as there is no DNA. The CDR3 contains 12 residues. The CDR3 protein is CASSLLEGPQYF.

The V call is TRBV7-9, the J call TRBJ2-7; TCRdb indicates TRBD1, and absent DNA this call remains unverified. The CDR3 covers 14 residues. CDR1 and CDR2 from the germline V gene are SEHNR and FQNEAQ (reference sequence). CDR3 sequence reads: CASTTVGEISEQYF.